This T cell receptor beta chain was found in a study of response to subunit inactivated influenza vaccine. In the case of this clonotype: Antigen: not known.

The germline V gene encodes CDR1 MNHNS and CDR2 SASEGT. CDR3 length: 14 residues. Trimming cost V 2 bases and J 2 bases, with 8 bases left between them. From the RT-PCR reads, TCRdb called clonotypes with MiXCR, one entry per CDR3 protein. This sample has around 520,000 distinct CDR3 sequences, with approximately 24% found just once. General observations from the study: Each seasonal influenza vaccination recruits few new T cells, the authors suggested.

This receptor was taken from a man aged 45-65 years who received an inactivated influenza vaccine. The chain has TRBV6-1 and TRBJ2-3; D possibly corresponds to TRBD1 (5 bases). The source was CD4+ T cells sorted from PBMCs, collected around 5 days after vaccination. This CDR3 is CASSEQGYTDTQYF. The CDR3 bases are TGTGCCAGCAGTGAACAGGGTTACACAGATACGCAGTATTTT.